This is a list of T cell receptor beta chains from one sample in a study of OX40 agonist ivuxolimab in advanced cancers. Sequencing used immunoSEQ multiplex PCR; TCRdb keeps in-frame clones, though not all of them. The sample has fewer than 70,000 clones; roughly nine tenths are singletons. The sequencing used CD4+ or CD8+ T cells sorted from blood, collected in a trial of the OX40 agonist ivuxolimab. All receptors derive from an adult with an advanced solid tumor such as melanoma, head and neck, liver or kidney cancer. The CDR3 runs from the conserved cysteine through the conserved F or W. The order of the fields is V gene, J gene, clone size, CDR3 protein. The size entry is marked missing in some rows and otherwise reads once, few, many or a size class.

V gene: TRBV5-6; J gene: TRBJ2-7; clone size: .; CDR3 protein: CASRSFGTGRYEQYF
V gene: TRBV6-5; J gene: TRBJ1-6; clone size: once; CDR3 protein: CASSPSGDFNSPLHF
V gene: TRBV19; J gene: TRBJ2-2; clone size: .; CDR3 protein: CASGLAGKGGTGELFF
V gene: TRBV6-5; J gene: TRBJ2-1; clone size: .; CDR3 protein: CASSFGGSYNEQFF
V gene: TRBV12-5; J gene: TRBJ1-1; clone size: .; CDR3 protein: CASGLVDRATEAFF
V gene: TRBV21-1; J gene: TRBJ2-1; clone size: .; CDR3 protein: CASSKGWGGGNEQFF
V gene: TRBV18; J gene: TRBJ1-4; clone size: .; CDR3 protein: CASSPYSAGQYEKLFF
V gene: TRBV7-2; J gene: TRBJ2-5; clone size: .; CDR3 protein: CASSLAGIQETQYF
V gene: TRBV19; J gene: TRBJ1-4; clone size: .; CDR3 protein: CASSINAGTNEKLFF
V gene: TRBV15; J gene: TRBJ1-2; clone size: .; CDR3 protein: CATSRDIGENYGYTF
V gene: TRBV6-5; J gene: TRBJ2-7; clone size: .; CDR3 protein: CASSYGRAEPYEQYF
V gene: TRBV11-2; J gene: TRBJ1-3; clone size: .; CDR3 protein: CASSLDNSGNTIYF
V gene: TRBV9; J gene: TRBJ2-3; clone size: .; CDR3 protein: CAGSEGVSDTQYF
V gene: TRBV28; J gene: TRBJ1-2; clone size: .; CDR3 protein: CASSSPSRYGYTF
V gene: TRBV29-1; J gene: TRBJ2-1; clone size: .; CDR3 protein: CSVPTSGRYNEQFF
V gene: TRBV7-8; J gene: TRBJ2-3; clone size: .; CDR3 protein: CASSHGGYTQYF
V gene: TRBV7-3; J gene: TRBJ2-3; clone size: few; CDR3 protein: CASSLQSSTDTQYF
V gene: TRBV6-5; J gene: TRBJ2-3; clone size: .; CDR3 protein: CASSLDRGDTDTQYF
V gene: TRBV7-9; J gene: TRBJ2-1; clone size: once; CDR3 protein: CASSLVGAAGSYNEQFF
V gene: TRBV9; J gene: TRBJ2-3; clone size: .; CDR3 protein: CASSVGRDTQYF
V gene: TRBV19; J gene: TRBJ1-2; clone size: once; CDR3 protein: CASSSGTGSSYGYTF
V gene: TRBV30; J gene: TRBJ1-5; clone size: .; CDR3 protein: CAWSVSGSFSNQPQHF
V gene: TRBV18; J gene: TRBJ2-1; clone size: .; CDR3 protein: CASSPPLGGGHLNEQFF
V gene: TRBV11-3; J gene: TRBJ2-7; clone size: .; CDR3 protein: CASSLGTGIYEQYF
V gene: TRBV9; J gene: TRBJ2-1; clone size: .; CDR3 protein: CASSAPPGDNEQFF
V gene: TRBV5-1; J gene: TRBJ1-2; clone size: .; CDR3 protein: CASSTSDRFNYGYTF
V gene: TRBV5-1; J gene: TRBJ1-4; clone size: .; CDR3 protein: CASSWTGTEDEKLFF
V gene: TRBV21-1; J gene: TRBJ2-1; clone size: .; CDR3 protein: CASSKGTSGRCPYNEQFF
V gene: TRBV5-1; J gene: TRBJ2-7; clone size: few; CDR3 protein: CASSIGQGEYEQYF
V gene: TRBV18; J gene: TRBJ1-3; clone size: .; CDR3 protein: CASLNAGSSGNTIYF
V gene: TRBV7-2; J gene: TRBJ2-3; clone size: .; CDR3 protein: CASSLVGGAADTQYF
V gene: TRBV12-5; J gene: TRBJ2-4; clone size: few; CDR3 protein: CASGLVRSHENIQYF
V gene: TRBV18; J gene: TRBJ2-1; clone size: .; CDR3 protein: CASSPRSLAGDSGQFF